This T cell receptor beta chain originates from a study of T cell clusters in autoimmune cytopenias. Whole-study findings and limits: Compared with active autoimmune hepatitis patients, healthy donors showed approximately 3-fold more exclusive TRB clusters. Primary autoimmune cytopenia patients seemingly lacked the physiological T cell clusters found in healthy donors.

TRB was amplified by touch-down multiplex PCR, primer pools A and B combined. Following a re-call of the multiplex PCR reads, TCRdb has one entry per CDR3 protein and lacks DNA. The sample's table shows some 2,000 distinct CDR3 sequences. This clonotype registers medium-sized by frequency. The target antigen is unknown. The CDR3 has 11 residues. TRB was amplified from roughly 0.25 ug of peripheral blood genomic DNA per sample. This chain joins TRBV12-3 or TRBV12-4 and TRBJ1-1. This clonotype was obtained from a human donor with an autoimmune cytopenia or autoimmune hepatitis (not recorded which). The sample comprised peripheral blood. This chain's CDR3 is CASSLVDRAFF.